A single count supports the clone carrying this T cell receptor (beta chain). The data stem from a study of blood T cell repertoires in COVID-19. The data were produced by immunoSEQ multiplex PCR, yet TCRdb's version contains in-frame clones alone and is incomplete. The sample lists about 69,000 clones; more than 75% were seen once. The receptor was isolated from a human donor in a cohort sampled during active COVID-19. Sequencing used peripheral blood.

The CDR3 sequence is CASSYDSGELFF. The CDR3 bases are TGTGCCAGCAGCTACGACAGCGGGGAGCTGTTTTTT. The chain recombines TRBV5-4 with TRBJ2-2, with D perhaps matching TRBD1 (5 bases). Trimming pared 3 bases from V and 7 bases from J, leaving 7 bases between. Germline CDR1 and CDR2: SGHNT and YYREEE (reference sequence). The CDR3 length is 12 residues. Full variable domain (rest looked up from reference TRBV5-4 and TRBJ2-2): ETGVTQSPTHLIKTRGQQVTLRCSSQSGHNTVSWYQQALGQGPQFIFQYYREEENGRGNFPPRFSGLQFPNYSSELNVNALELDDSALYLCASSYDSGELFFGEGSRLTVL.